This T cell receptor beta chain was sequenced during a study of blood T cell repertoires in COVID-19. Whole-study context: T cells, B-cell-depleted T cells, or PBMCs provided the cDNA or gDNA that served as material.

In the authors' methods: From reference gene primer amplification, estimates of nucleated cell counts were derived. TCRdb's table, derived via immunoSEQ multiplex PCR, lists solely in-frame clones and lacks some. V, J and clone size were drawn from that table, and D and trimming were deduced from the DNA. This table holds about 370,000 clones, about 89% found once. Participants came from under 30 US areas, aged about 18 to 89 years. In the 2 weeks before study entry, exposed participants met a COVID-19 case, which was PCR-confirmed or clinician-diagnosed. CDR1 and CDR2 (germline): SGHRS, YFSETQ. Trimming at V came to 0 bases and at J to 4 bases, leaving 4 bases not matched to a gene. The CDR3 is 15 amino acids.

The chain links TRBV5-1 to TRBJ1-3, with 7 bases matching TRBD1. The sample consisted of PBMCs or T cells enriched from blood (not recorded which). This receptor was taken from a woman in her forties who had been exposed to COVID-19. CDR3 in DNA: TGCGCCAGCAGCTTGGCCGCGACAGGGGGAAACACCATATATTTT. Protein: CASSLAATGGNTIYF.